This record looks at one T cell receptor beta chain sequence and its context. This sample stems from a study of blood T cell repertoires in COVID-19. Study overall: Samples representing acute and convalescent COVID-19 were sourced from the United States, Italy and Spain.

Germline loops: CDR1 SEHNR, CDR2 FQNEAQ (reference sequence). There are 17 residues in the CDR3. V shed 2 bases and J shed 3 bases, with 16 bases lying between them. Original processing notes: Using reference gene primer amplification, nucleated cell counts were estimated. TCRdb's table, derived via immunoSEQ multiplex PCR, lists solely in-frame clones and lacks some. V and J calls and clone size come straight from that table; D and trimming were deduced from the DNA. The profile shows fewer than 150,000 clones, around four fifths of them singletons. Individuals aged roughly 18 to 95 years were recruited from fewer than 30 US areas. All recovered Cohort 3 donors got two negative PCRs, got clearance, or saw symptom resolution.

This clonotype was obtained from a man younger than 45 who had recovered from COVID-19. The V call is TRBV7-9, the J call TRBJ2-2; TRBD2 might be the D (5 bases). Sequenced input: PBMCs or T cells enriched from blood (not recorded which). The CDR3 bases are TGTGCCAGCAGCTTATACCTAGGACTGAAAGACACCGGGGAGCTGTTTTTT. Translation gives CASSLYLGLKDTGELFF.